The present T cell receptor beta chain was sequenced within a study of CD8 T cells in ankylosing spondylitis. The study, taken as a whole, reports: Within matched ankylosing spondylitis synovial fluid, disease-linked clones were reportedly significantly enriched. Clones linked to disease, bearing a CD8+ phenotype, were relatively rare in peripheral blood.

As for this clonotype: Its antigen is unidentified.

In making TCR beta libraries, quantitative 5'-RACE with molecular barcodes was used. One entry per CDR3 protein, called by TCRdb with MiXCR from the 5' RACE reads. The repertoire includes about 200,000 distinct CDR3 sequences, roughly 26% of them detected once, and under 8% sits in the top ten. Germline V gene lookup returns CDR1 SGHTA and CDR2 FQGNSA. CDR3 size: 17 residues. V dropped 6 bases and J dropped 0; count of bases not matched to a gene: 9. This sequence was found in a male donor with ankylosing spondylitis or in good health (not recorded which). The genes are TRBV7-2 and TRBJ2-7, with TRBD2 matching 12 bases. Sequencing was performed on blood, either unsorted or a sorted T cell fraction (not recorded which). CDR3 nucleotides: TGTGCCAGCAGACGGACTAGCGGGACATATTACTCCTACGAGCAGTACTTC. This translates into CASRRTSGTYYSYEQYF. The variable domain in full, with the rest retrieved from reference TRBV7-2 and TRBJ2-7, is GAGVSQSPSNKVTEKGKDVELRCDPISGHTALYWYRQSLGQGLEFLIYFQGNSAPDKSGLPSDRFSAERTGGSVSTLTIQRTQQEDSAVYLCASRRTSGTYYSYEQYFGPGTRLTVT.